This T cell receptor beta chain came from a study of regulatory T cells in long-lasting Graves disease. At least ten counts were recorded for this clonotype. V shed 6 bases and J shed 9 bases, with 12 bases lying between them. The germline V gene encodes CDR1 MDHEN and CDR2 SYDVKM. The CDR3 sequence is 12 residues long. The time point here: newly diagnosed GD, antithyroid drugs for less than 3 months. Making the TCR library involved RNA that had been extracted from PBMCs. Arm-PCR of CDR3 regions with iRepertoire HTBI primers generated TCR beta libraries. TCRdb analysed the multiplex PCR reads with MiXCR anew, one entry per CDR3 protein. The sample contains 200,000 to 250,000 distinct CDR3 sequences, less than 20% of which appear only once. These records were also assigned to another study, of T cells in Graves' hyperthyroidism and ophthalmopathy.

V gene TRBV28 combines with J gene TRBJ2-1, with D unclear. Sample: peripheral blood mononuclear cells (PBMCs), taken at new diagnosis, from a patient treated with antithyroid drugs. This clonotype was obtained from a woman under 40 with Graves disease. Here the CDR3 DNA reads TGTGCCAGCAGCCTAGAGAGAACTGAGCAGTTCTTC. Encoded protein: CASSLERTEQFF.